The 11 T cell receptor beta chains reported below all come from one sample, sequenced in a study of T cell responses to AZD1222 COVID-19 vaccine (dated by TCRdb to the early 2020s). This sample's time point label indicates: baseline before first vaccination. Library preparation employed the immunoSEQ multiplex PCR assay. Not all clones reach the TCRdb copy of this immuneACCESS table, which keeps in-frame sequences only. Checked studies attribute under half of the gap to unresolved V genes and leave the rest unexplained. The sample table shows approximately 120,000 clones, and 92% are seen once. Together, the top ten hold approximately 1% of the sample. The sequences come from peripheral blood, collected on day 0 of AZD1222 vaccination. The receptors were sampled from an adult in good health.

The rearrangement uses TRBV7-9 and TRBJ2-3; TRBD1 is a possible D gene (5 bases). Germline V gene data show CDR1 as SEHNR and CDR2 as FQNEAQ (reference sequence). The CDR3 totals 17 residues. The ends were cut back, 5 bases at V and 0 bases at J, with 18 bases in the middle. CDR3 amino acids: CASSHPSQGLSTDTQYF. CDR3 nucleotide sequence: TGTGCCAGCAGCCATCCTTCGCAGGGATTGAGCACAGATACGCAGTATTTT.

Notes on this clone: This sample also contains other DNA sequences that code for the same CDR3. V is TRBV5-1 and J is TRBJ2-5, with 11 bases identical to TRBD2. The CDR3 is made up of 15 amino acids. Germline CDR1 reads SGHRS; CDR2 reads YFSETQ. J gave up 2 bases and V 0 bases, and 0 bases lay outside the gene matches. The CDR3 DNA sequence: TGCGCCAGCAGCTTGGGACTAGCGGGGCAAGAGACCCAGTACTTC. Amino acid sequence: CASSLGLAGQETQYF.

The chain combines TRBV30 with TRBJ1-4, with D possibly matching TRBD1 (6 bases). Germline CDR1 and CDR2: GTSNPN and SVGIG (reference sequence). Deletions cut 3 bases from V and 1 base from J, with 12 bases between. The CDR3 totals 15 residues. DNA of the CDR3: TGTGCCTGGAGCCGGGACACCCTAACTAATGAAAAACTGTTTTTT. It translates to CAWSRDTLTNEKLFF.

The rearrangement uses TRBV28 and TRBJ1-6; 7 nucleotides agree with TRBD1. J lost 9 bases, V lost 2 bases, and 7 bases had no gene match. Germline CDR1 reads MDHEN; CDR2 reads SYDVKM. This CDR3 is 15 amino acids long. CDR3 loop: CASSLLTGDSSPLHF. In DNA, the CDR3 is TGTGCCAGCAGTTTACTCACAGGGGACAGTTCACCCCTCCACTTT.

This chain links TRBV7-9 with TRBJ1-2; D ambiguous. V was trimmed by 1 base and J by 1 base, leaving 13 bases between them. CDR1 is SEHNR, CDR2 FQNEAQ, per germline (reference sequence). CDR3 length equals 16 residues. The DNA of the CDR3 is TGTGCCAGCAGCTTAGACTATAGGGTTGGTAACTATGGCTACACCTTC. The encoded protein is CASSLDYRVGNYGYTF.

This clone was detected once. The J gene is TRBJ1-1, the V gene TRBV28; D gene uncertain. Between the trimmed V and J ends, which lost 5 bases and 7 bases, there was a span of 14 bases. The germline V gene encodes CDR1 MDHEN and CDR2 SYDVKM. CDR3 length: 13 residues. The CDR3 nucleotides read TGTGCCAGCAGTCTTTATACCCCCCGTGAAGCTTTCTTT. Translation gives CASSLYTPREAFF.

The CDR3 nucleotides read TGTGCCAGCAGCTTAGGCCGGGCCTCCTACGAGCAGTACTTC. Protein sequence: CASSLGRASYEQYF. This chain links TRBV11-2 with TRBJ2-7; D gene unclear. From germline, CDR1 is SGHAT and CDR2 FQNNGV. The CDR3 extends over 14 amino acids. V gave up 1 base and J gave up 0 bases, with 7 bases separating them.

CDR3 coding DNA: TGTGCCAGTAGTATACGTGGCAGTACCTCCTACGAGCAGTACTTC. Translation gives CASSIRGSTSYEQYF. The gene calls are TRBV19 and TRBJ2-7; D not resolved. V was cut by 2 bases and J by 0 bases, with 11 bases left in between. The CDR3 loop spans 15 amino acids. CDR1 and CDR2 from the germline V gene are LNHDA and SQIVND (reference sequence).

The chain joins TRBV6-5 to TRBJ1-6; TRBD1 might be the D (6 bases). This CDR3 is 14 amino acids long. Germline CDR1 MNHEY, CDR2 SVGAGI. V was shortened by 6 bases and J by 4 bases, with 10 bases between the two germline ends. CDR3 residues: CASRWDKYNSPLHF. The CDR3, as DNA: TGTGCCAGCAGATGGGACAAGTATAATTCACCCCTCCACTTT.

The rearrangement uses TRBV9 and TRBJ2-1; 7 bases are shared with TRBD2. Germline V gives CDR1 SGDLS, CDR2 YYNGEE. Trimming at V came to 4 bases and at J to 4 bases, leaving 11 bases not matched to a gene. The CDR3 totals 16 residues. The CDR3 protein is CASSPRLAVMYNEQFF. CDR3 DNA: TGTGCCAGCAGCCCCAGACTAGCAGTTATGTACAATGAGCAGTTCTTC.

The CDR3 is CASSRSSARETQYF. CDR3 sequence (DNA): TGTGCCAGCAGCCGATCTTCCGCCCGAGAGACCCAGTACTTC. The chain couples TRBV7-9 to TRBJ2-5; D remains unclear. CDR1 and CDR2 from the germline V gene are SEHNR and FQNEAQ (reference sequence). V was clipped by 5 bases and J by 4 bases, with 14 bases between them. The CDR3 length is 14 residues.